This T cell receptor (beta chain) was sequenced during a study of cytomegalovirus exposure and HLA in healthy donors. Study information: The early release's HLA-typed donors yielded roughly 85 million unique TCRs.

This clone appeared a single time. No antigen is known for it. Germline V CDR1 and CDR2: SGHTA, FQGNSA. With 5 bases clipped from V and 4 bases from J, the junction kept 10 bases outside the gene matches. The CDR3 totals 15 residues. Whole-study results and caveats: In an earlier analysis, productive rearrangement rates for most beta V segments clustered near 87% or 30%.

The PCR used 60 Vbeta and 13 Jbeta primers. This table comes from immunoSEQ multiplex PCR, and its TCRdb copy is limited to in-frame clones, with some not included. Of 150,000 to 180,000 clones listed, roughly 70% are singletons. The clonotype originates from a man aged 30-40 years in good health and CMV-seronegative. V usage is TRBV7-2 and J usage is TRBJ2-5, with 7 nucleotides matching TRBD1. Sequencing was done on a sample of PBMCs. The CDR3 sequence is CASSLNLGGGETQYF. The CDR3 coding sequence is TGTGCCAGCAGCCTCAATCTAGGGGGCGGAGAGACCCAGTACTTC.